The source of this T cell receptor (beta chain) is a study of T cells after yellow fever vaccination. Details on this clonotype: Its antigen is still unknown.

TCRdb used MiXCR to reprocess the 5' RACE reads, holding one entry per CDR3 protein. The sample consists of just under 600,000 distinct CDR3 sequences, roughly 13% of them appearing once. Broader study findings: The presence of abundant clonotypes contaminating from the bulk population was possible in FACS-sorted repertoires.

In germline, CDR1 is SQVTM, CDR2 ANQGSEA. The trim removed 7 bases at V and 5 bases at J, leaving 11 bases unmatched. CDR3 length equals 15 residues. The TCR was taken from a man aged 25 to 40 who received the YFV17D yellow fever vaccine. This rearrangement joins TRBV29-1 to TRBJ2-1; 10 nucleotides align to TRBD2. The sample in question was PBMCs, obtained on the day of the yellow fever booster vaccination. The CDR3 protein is CSARRTSGGNNEQFF. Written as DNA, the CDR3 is TGCAGCGCCCGAAGGACTAGCGGCGGGAACAATGAGCAGTTCTTC.